This is a list of T cell receptor beta chains from one sample in a study of blood T cell repertoires in COVID-19. The table came from immunoSEQ multiplex PCR; TCRdb's copy has only in-frame clones and leaves some out. The sample lists 35,000 to 45,000 clones; approximately 89% were seen once. The sample taken for sequencing was peripheral blood. These TCRs come from a human donor in a cohort sampled during active COVID-19. Each CDR3 is given with its conserved first and last residue. D genes are given only for firm matches. Clone size appears in some rows only: once, few, many, or a class for an expanded clone.

j_call clone_size d_call v_call cdr3_nt cdr3_aa
TRBJ2-2 - - TRBV5-6 TGTGCCAGCAGCTTGGGCAGGGGCCTGAACACCGGGGAGCTGTTTTTT CASSLGRGLNTGELFF
TRBJ1-1 - - TRBV27 TGTGCCAGCAGTTTAAATAGGCAGGTTATGAACACTGAAGCTTTCTTT CASSLNRQVMNTEAFF
TRBJ1-3 - - TRBV5-6 TGTGCCAGCAGCTTAGACTTTACTCCCTCTGGAAACACCATATATTTT CASSLDFTPSGNTIYF
TRBJ2-7 once TRBD1 TRBV7-9 TGTGCCAGCAGCGCATCCGGGACAGGCACCTACGAGCAGTACTTC CASSASGTGTYEQYF
TRBJ1-2 - - TRBV28 TGTGCCAGCAGTTTGATTTCGGGTAACTATGGCTACACCTTC CASSLISGNYGYTF
TRBJ2-7 - TRBD2 TRBV11-2 TGTGCCAGCAGCTTGAGCGGGGGCGTCTACGAGCAGTACTTC CASSLSGGVYEQYF
TRBJ2-1 once TRBD2 TRBV6-4 TGTGCCAGCAGTGACACTAGCGGGGGGAATGAGCAGTTCTTC CASSDTSGGNEQFF
TRBJ2-3 - TRBD2 TRBV9 TGTGCCAGCTCCCTCGGACTAGCGGGGGCTACAGATACGCAGTATTTT CASSLGLAGATDTQYF
TRBJ1-4 - TRBD1 TRBV2 TGTGCCAGCAGTGACCGGGACAGGAATGAAAAACTGTTTTTT CASSDRDRNEKLFF
TRBJ2-7 once TRBD1 TRBV11-2 TGTGCCAGCAGCTTAGTAGTTCCTGGGGACAGGCCCACAGTGATAGAGCAGTACTTC CASSLVVPGDRPTVIEQYF
TRBJ1-4 once - TRBV5-8 TGTGCCAGCAGCTTGATAGTGGAGGAAAAACTGTTTTTT CASSLIVEEKLFF
TRBJ2-5 - TRBD1 TRBV18 TGTGCCAGCTCATCCCAGGGGGCTGGAGAGACCCAGTACTTC CASSSQGAGETQYF
TRBJ1-2 - - TRBV20-1 TGCAGGCTAAAAACTAACTATGGCTACACCTTC CRLKTNYGYTF
TRBJ1-6 - TRBD1 TRBV7-9 TGTGCCAGCAGCTACTCGACAGGGCCAAATTCACCCCTCCACTTT CASSYSTGPNSPLHF
TRBJ1-2 - - TRBV11-1 TGTGCCAGCAGCTTAGGGGTCGGCGGAGACTATGGCTACACCTTC CASSLGVGGDYGYTF
TRBJ2-4 once - TRBV6-1 TGTGCCAGCAGTGAAGATTGGCCAAGAGGAATTTGGGCCAAAAACATTCAGTACTTC CASSEDWPRGIWAKNIQYF
TRBJ2-7 - - TRBV29-1 TGCAGTATACCAGGGGCCTACGAGCAGTACTTC CSIPGAYEQYF
TRBJ2-7 - - TRBV14 TGTGCCAGCAGCCAAGGCTATAACTACGAGCAGTACTTC CASSQGYNYEQYF
TRBJ2-5 once TRBD2 TRBV6-1 TGTGCCAGCAGTGAAAGCAGCGGGAGGATCCAAGAGACCCAGTACTTC CASSESSGRIQETQYF
TRBJ2-2 - - TRBV7-2 TGTGCCAGCAGCCCATCACAGGTGAACACCGGGGAGCTGTTTTTT CASSPSQVNTGELFF
TRBJ2-7 - - TRBV7-9 TGTGCCAGCAGTTTTCCTACTCGTCCCTACGAGCAGTACTTC CASSFPTRPYEQYF
TRBJ2-7 - - TRBV28 TGTGCCAGCAACGACAGCCAATACGAGCAGTACTTC CASNDSQYEQYF
TRBJ2-2 once - TRBV5-6 TGTGCCAGCAGCCTAGACGGGAGCGCGAACACCGGGGAGCTGTTTTTT CASSLDGSANTGELFF
TRBJ1-1 - TRBD1 TRBV5-1 TGCGCCAGCAGCTTGGCAGTAACAGGGGCCACTGAAGCTTTCTTT CASSLAVTGATEAFF
TRBJ1-1 - - TRBV11-2 TGTGCCAGCAGCTCCCGGGGGGGCACTGAAGCTTTCTTT CASSSRGGTEAFF
TRBJ2-5 - TRBD2 TRBV11-3 TGTGCCAGCAGCTCCCGGGCGGGGGTTGGAGAGACCCAGTACTTC CASSSRAGVGETQYF
TRBJ1-2 - TRBD1 TRBV6-5 TGTGCCACCGCCGTGGACAGGATTTATGGCTACACCTTC CATAVDRIYGYTF
TRBJ2-7 medium-sized TRBD1 TRBV6-2/TRBV6-3 TGTGCCAGCAGTTACGGACAGGAGGTTGGCGAGCAGTACTTC CASSYGQEVGEQYF
TRBJ2-1 - TRBD2 TRBV3-1/TRBV3-2 TGTGCCAGCAGCCGAGGAACGAGCGGGGGGCCGTTCTTC CASSRGTSGGPFF
TRBJ2-7 once TRBD1 TRBV6-5 TGTGCCAGCAGTCGTCCGGGACAGGGCTACGAGCAGTACTTC CASSRPGQGYEQYF
TRBJ2-7 - - TRBV27 TGTGCCAGCAGTTTATCGAGGGATTACGAGCAGTACTTC CASSLSRDYEQYF
TRBJ2-7 - TRBD1 TRBV6-5 TGTGCCAGCAGCCGACAGGGTGTCTACGAGCAGTACTTC CASSRQGVYEQYF
TRBJ2-2 - - TRBV4-3 TGCGCCAGCAGCCAAGTCACAAACACCGGGGAGCTGTTTTTT CASSQVTNTGELFF
TRBJ2-3 - - TRBV15 TGTGCCACCAGCAGAGTAGGAGGGGTCTACACAGATACGCAGTATTTT CATSRVGGVYTDTQYF
TRBJ2-3 - TRBD2 TRBV4-2 TGTGCCAGCAGCCAGCTTCCGGGACTAGCGGGGAGCACAGATACGCAGTATTTT CASSQLPGLAGSTDTQYF
TRBJ2-3 - TRBD2 TRBV7-9 TGTGCCAGCAGCTTGGGACGGGGGGGATCCCCGCGGGGAGATACGCAGTATTTT CASSLGRGGSPRGDTQYF
TRBJ2-3 once - TRBV24-1 TGTGCCACCAGTGATTTGCAAACAGGAACTAGCACAGATACGCAGTATTTT CATSDLQTGTSTDTQYF
TRBJ2-7 - TRBD2 TRBV7-3 TGTGCCAGCAGCTTATCGGGGGGGCTGTCCTACGAGCAGTACTTC CASSLSGGLSYEQYF
TRBJ1-1 - TRBD1 TRBV5-6 TGTGCCAGCAGCTTGGGGGGCCCGACAGGGTTTGAAGCTTTCTTT CASSLGGPTGFEAFF
TRBJ2-3 - TRBD2 TRBV5-1 TGCGCCAGCAGCTTTGGTCTAGCGGGAGGGCTCGGCACAGATACGCAGTATTTT CASSFGLAGGLGTDTQYF
TRBJ1-1 once - TRBV9 TGTGCCAGCAGCGTCGGGACTGAGACGATTGAAGCTTTCTTT CASSVGTETIEAFF
TRBJ1-1 - - TRBV7-2 TGTGCCAGCAGCATATACAGGGTCCCCAACACTGAAGCTTTCTTT CASSIYRVPNTEAFF
TRBJ2-4 - - TRBV28 TGTGCCAGCAGTTTAGAAAGCCTCGTCGGAGCCAAAAACATTCAGTACTTC CASSLESLVGAKNIQYF
TRBJ2-3 - - TRBV5-5 TGTGCCAGCGGAGAGTCAGATACGCAGTATTTT CASGESDTQYF
TRBJ2-7 - TRBD2 TRBV4-3 TGCGCCAGCAGCCAAGGGGGACTAGCGGGGGAGGAGCAGTACTTC CASSQGGLAGEEQYF
TRBJ2-1 - TRBD2 TRBV6-4 TGTGCCAGCAGTGGTAGCGGGAGCTCCTACAATGAGCAGTTCTTC CASSGSGSSYNEQFF
TRBJ2-5 - TRBD2 TRBV18 TGTGCCAGCTCACCGGACACGGGAGGGGAGACCCAGTACTTC CASSPDTGGETQYF
TRBJ2-7 few - TRBV13 TGTGCCAGCAGCTTGGACACGTCCCCCTACGAGCAGTACTTC CASSLDTSPYEQYF
TRBJ2-1 - TRBD2 TRBV7-3 TGTGCCAGCAGCTCCAAGCGGGGGGCCTCCTACAATGAGCAGTTCTTC CASSSKRGASYNEQFF
TRBJ2-2 - - TRBV6-5 TGTGCCAGCAGGGAGCGAAACGCGAACACCGGGGAGCTGTTTTTT CASRERNANTGELFF